Listed here are 26 T cell receptor beta chains from one sample, sequenced in a study of immune cell composition in non-small cell lung cancer. Sequencing used immunoSEQ multiplex PCR; TCRdb keeps in-frame clones, though not all of them. The data show 14,000 to 15,000 clones, approximately 69% seen once. Sequenced material: lung tumor tissue. The receptors shown here come from a human donor with non-small cell lung cancer.

The CDR3, as DNA: TGCGCCAGCAGCTACGGACAGTACCAAGAGACCCAGTACTTC. Translated, it gives CASSYGQYQETQYF. The chain employs TRBV5-1 and TRBJ2-5; D is perhaps TRBD1 (6 bases). Between the trimmed V and J ends, which lost 3 bases and 0 bases, there was a span of 9 bases. In germline, CDR1 is SGHRS, CDR2 YFSETQ. This CDR3 is built from 14 residues.

The chain carries TRBV19 and TRBJ2-2, with D possibly TRBD2 on 6 matching bases. Trimming pared 2 bases from V and 4 bases from J, leaving 8 bases between. Germline V gene lookup returns CDR1 LNHDA and CDR2 SQIVND (reference sequence). CDR3 size: 14 residues. The CDR3 DNA reads TGTGCCAGTAGTATAAGGGGAGGCACCGGGGAGCTGTTTTTT. This gives the protein CASSIRGGTGELFF.

The chain carries TRBV4-1 and TRBJ2-3; TRBD2 agrees at 7 bases. The junction had 5 bases not matched to a gene; V was cut back by 0 bases and J by 2 bases. The CDR3 length is 16 residues. Germline V gene data show CDR1 as MGHRA and CDR2 as YSYEKL. The CDR3 DNA sequence: TGCGCCAGCAGCCAAGATCCCGGGGGGTACACAGATACGCAGTATTTT. Its translation: CASSQDPGGYTDTQYF.

This chain joins TRBV6-1 and TRBJ1-1; D might be TRBD1 (5 bases). From germline, CDR1 is MNHNS and CDR2 SASEGT. This CDR3 is 13 amino acids long. Trimming pared 8 bases from V and 0 bases from J, leaving 10 bases between. This CDR3 is CASQKGLNTEAFF. CDR3 coding DNA: TGTGCCAGCCAAAAGGGGCTGAACACTGAAGCTTTCTTT.

This rearrangement joins TRBV27 to TRBJ2-1, with D tentatively TRBD2 (5 bases). The length of the CDR3 is 19 residues. The germline CDR1 and CDR2 sequences are MNHEY and SMNVEV (reference sequence). V was shortened by 3 bases and J by 4 bases, with 25 bases between the two germline ends. CDR3 bases: TGTGCCAGCAGTTTTGGGGTGATCCGTGGTTCTAGCAGTTACAATGAGCAGTTCTTC. Residues: CASSFGVIRGSSSYNEQFF.

The chain joins TRBV19 to TRBJ2-2; 7 nucleotides line up with TRBD2. J lost 5 bases, V lost 4 bases, and 4 bases had no gene match. This CDR3 region has 14 residues. CDR1 and CDR2 (germline): LNHDA, SQIVND (reference sequence). In nucleotides, the CDR3 is TGTGCCAGTAGTAACCAGGGACTAACCGGGGAGCTGTTTTTT. Encoded protein: CASSNQGLTGELFF.

The chain joins TRBV21-1 to TRBJ2-1; TRBD2 reflects the table's D call only, with no check against the DNA. TRBV21-1 constitutes a pseudogene. This CDR3 comprises 18 residues. The CDR3 is CASSKACPGGGGINEQFF. CDR3 bases: TGTGCCAGCAGCAAAGCTTGCCCGGGGGGAGGGGGGATCAATGAGCAGTTCTTC.

The CDR3 DNA follows: TGCGCCAGCAGCAAGGACAGTTTGTATGGCTACACCTTC. Protein product: CASSKDSLYGYTF. The V and J genes are TRBV5-1 and TRBJ1-2; D perhaps matches TRBD1 (6 bases). The CDR3 has 13 residues. Trimming stripped 4 bases from V and 5 bases from J, with 12 bases between. CDR1 is SGHRS, CDR2 YFSETQ, per germline.

In nucleotides, the CDR3 is TGCGCCAGCAGCTCCGGGACAGTTAATGAAAAACTGTTTTTT. The encoded protein is CASSSGTVNEKLFF. The J gene is TRBJ1-4, the V gene TRBV5-1, with 7 bases fitting TRBD1. Germline V lookup: CDR1 SGHRS, CDR2 YFSETQ. This CDR3 is 14 amino acids long. The ends lost 3 bases at V and 4 bases at J; junction bases unmatched: 3.

This chain connects TRBV11-3 to TRBJ2-3; 10 bases agree with TRBD2. J was trimmed by 7 bases and V by 0 bases; bases with no gene match: 4. This CDR3 has 15 residues. CDR1 SGHNT and CDR2 YENEEA come from the germline V gene. The CDR3 region has the DNA TGTGCCAGCAGCTTAGAAGCGGGGGGGCCTAATACGCAGTATTTT. This encodes CASSLEAGGPNTQYF.

CDR3 sequence reads: CASSLGSGTGVAGNTIYF. The CDR3 region has the DNA TGTGCCAGCAGTTTAGGATCCGGGACAGGGGTCGCCGGAAACACCATATATTTT. The gene calls are TRBV28 and TRBJ1-3; TRBD1 agrees at 10 bases. Germline V lookup: CDR1 MDHEN, CDR2 SYDVKM. The CDR3 runs to 18 residues. With 2 bases clipped from V and 4 bases from J, the junction kept 11 bases outside the gene matches.

The V gene is TRBV5-4, the J gene TRBJ1-1; TRBD1 matches at 9 bases. This CDR3 is 14 amino acids long. V was clipped by 4 bases and J by 5 bases; unmatched bases: 6. Germline V gene lookup returns CDR1 SGHNT and CDR2 YYREEE (reference sequence). In DNA, the CDR3 is TGTGCCAGCAGCACCCGGGACAGGGTTACTGAAGCTTTCTTT. Translation gives CASSTRDRVTEAFF.

A few counts support this clone. The chain links TRBV27 to TRBJ2-2; 7 nucleotides match TRBD1. Germline-derived CDR1 and CDR2 are MNHEY and SMNVEV (reference sequence). The CDR3 contains 13 residues. V lost 6 bases to trimming and J lost 7 bases; unmatched junction nucleotides: 5. CDR3 sequence reads: CASRPSGGGELFF. CDR3 nucleotide sequence: TGTGCCAGCAGGCCGTCAGGGGGCGGGGAGCTGTTTTTT.

This chain joins TRBV7-9 and TRBJ1-6; 7 bases agree with TRBD1. Germline V gene data show CDR1 as SEHNR and CDR2 as FQNEAQ (reference sequence). Trimming cost V 5 bases and J 9 bases; bases outside gene matches: 13. CDR3 size: 16 residues. CDR3 sequence reads: CASSTGDSRLGSPLHF. CDR3 nucleotide sequence: TGTGCCAGCAGCACAGGGGACTCCCGGCTGGGTTCACCCCTCCACTTT.

The V gene is TRBV2, the J gene TRBJ1-4; a possible D gene is TRBD1 (5 bases). The V end was cut by 4 bases, the J end by 5 bases, with 11 bases between. The CDR3 length is 14 residues. Germline values: CDR1 SNHLY, CDR2 FYNNEI. CDR3 DNA: TGTGCCAGCAGTGTGGGCGGGGGGAATGAAAAACTGTTTTTT. Its translation: CASSVGGGNEKLFF.

This clone was detected only once. This chain connects TRBV7-5 to TRBJ1-4. TRBV7-5 is annotated as a pseudogene. The CDR3 runs to 11 residues. The DNA of the CDR3 is TGTGCCAGAAGCGTTACCCTCGGGAGGATTTTT. This gives the protein CARSVTLGRIF.

The J gene is TRBJ2-7, the V gene TRBV19; D ambiguous. Trimming removed 1 base at V and 3 bases at J, with 7 bases between. The CDR3 covers 13 residues. CDR1 is LNHDA and CDR2 is SQIVND in the germline V gene (reference sequence). The CDR3 DNA is TGTGCCAGTAGTATAGGACCTAGCTACGAGCAGTACTTC. It is translated as CASSIGPSYEQYF.

V is TRBV4-1 and J is TRBJ1-2; 7 bases map to TRBD1. Germline lookup yields CDR1 MGHRA and CDR2 YSYEKL. Unmatched junction bases numbered 12, after V lost 0 bases and J lost 5 bases. The CDR3 extends over 17 amino acids. In DNA form, the CDR3 reads TGCGCCAGCAGCCAAGATACCTCCCCCGGGACAGCGTATGGCTACACCTTC. Translated, it gives CASSQDTSPGTAYGYTF.

The chain employs TRBV9 and TRBJ1-1; D not certain. The CDR3 contains 15 residues. Deletions cut 0 bases from V and 1 base from J, with 10 bases between. Germline CDR1 SGDLS, CDR2 YYNGEE. Written as DNA, the CDR3 is TGTGCCAGCAGCGTAGGCGGGGATACGAACACTGAAGCTTTCTTT. It codes for CASSVGGDTNTEAFF. The variable domain in full, with the rest retrieved from reference TRBV9 and TRBJ1-1, is DSGVTQTPKHLITATGQRVTLRCSPRSGDLSVYWYQQSLDQGLQFLIQYYNGEERAKGNILERFSAQQFPDLHSELNLSSLELGDSALYFCASSVGGDTNTEAFFGQGTRLTVV.

This chain links TRBV5-1 with TRBJ2-5; no definite D call. The CDR3 is 12 residues long. V lost 1 base to trimming and J lost 3 bases, with 4 bases between them. CDR1 and CDR2 from the germline V gene are SGHRS and YFSETQ. In DNA form, the CDR3 reads TGCGCCAGCAGCTTGACAGAAGAGACCCAGTACTTC. Its translation: CASSLTEETQYF.

The table lists this clone with a few counts. This chain connects TRBV6-6 to TRBJ2-6; a possible D gene is TRBD1 (5 bases). The germline gives CDR1 MNHNY, CDR2 SVGAGI (reference sequence). Trimming left V 3 bases short and J 0 bases short, with 6 bases between. The CDR3 runs to 15 residues. The CDR3 reads CASSYRGSGANVLTF. In nucleotides, the CDR3 is TGTGCCAGCAGTTATAGGGGCTCTGGGGCCAACGTCCTGACTTTC.

V usage is TRBV10-3 and J usage is TRBJ2-3; TRBD2 matches at 7 bases. This CDR3 is built from 15 residues. Germline loops: CDR1 ENHRY, CDR2 SYGVKD. V shed 1 base, J shed 2 bases, and the junction held 3 bases outside the gene matches. The CDR3 here is CAISELSGDTDTQYF. The CDR3 DNA sequence: TGTGCCATCAGTGAGTTGAGCGGGGACACAGATACGCAGTATTTT.

The rearrangement joins TRBV5-6 to TRBJ2-7; perhaps TRBD2 as D (6 bases). The CDR3 extends over 14 amino acids. Trimming shortened V by 0 bases and J by 3 bases, and 10 bases separated the two germline ends. Germline CDR1 reads SGHDT; CDR2 reads YYEEEE. This chain's CDR3 is CASSLEGRGYEQYF. CDR3 nucleotides: TGTGCCAGCAGCTTGGAGGGGCGGGGCTACGAGCAGTACTTC.

This clone has just one count. V gene TRBV4-1 combines with J gene TRBJ2-2, with D unclear. CDR3 length: 14 amino acids. V gave up 0 bases and J gave up 3 bases, with 5 bases separating them. Germline V gene sequence: CDR1 MGHRA, CDR2 YSYEKL. The CDR3 sequence: CASSQDSDTGELFF. CDR3 coding DNA: TGCGCCAGCAGCCAAGATTCCGACACCGGGGAGCTGTTTTTT.

The chain has TRBV7-9 and TRBJ2-3, with TRBD2 as a possible D gene (5 bases). Trimming removed 4 bases at V and 6 bases at J, with 17 bases between. Germline CDR1 SEHNR, CDR2 FQNEAQ (reference sequence). The CDR3 runs to 15 residues. The CDR3 spells CASSYATGQRDTQYF. In DNA, the CDR3 is TGTGCCAGCAGCTATGCTACGGGTCAGCGGGATACGCAGTATTTT.

The genes are TRBV15 and TRBJ1-5; 7 bases match TRBD1. The CDR3 extends over 14 amino acids. The trim removed 1 base at V and 8 bases at J, leaving 5 bases unmatched. CDR1 LNHNV and CDR2 YYDKDF come from the germline V gene (reference sequence). The CDR3 region is CATSRVAGGKPQHF. The CDR3 DNA is TGTGCCACCAGCAGAGTCGCAGGGGGTAAGCCCCAGCATTTT.